This passage covers 7 T cell receptor beta chains from one sample sequenced in a study of control samples from healthy donors and cancer patients. Method: immunoSEQ multiplex PCR; TCRdb's copy keeps in-frame clones and lacks some. The repertoire holds tens of thousands of clones, with 87% as singletons. The sequenced sample was PBMCs. Receptors originate from a woman between 40 and 50 years old with lung cancer.

The gene calls are TRBV5-1 and TRBJ2-3, with TRBD2 identical over 8 bases. Looked up from germline, CDR1 is SGHRS and CDR2 is YFSETQ. The CDR3 loop spans 15 amino acids. The trim removed 3 bases at V and 0 bases at J, leaving 3 bases unmatched. DNA of the CDR3: TGCGCCAGCAGCTATAGCGGGGCGAGCACAGATACGCAGTATTTT. This translates into CASSYSGASTDTQYF.

Points on this clone: A read error may account for a junction end that differs from germline. The chain joins TRBV6-5 to TRBJ1-4; perhaps TRBD1 as D (5 bases). CDR3 length: 14 amino acids. The germline CDR1 and CDR2 sequences are MNHEY and SVGAGI. CDR3 sequence reads: CASSLHGTAEKLFF. The CDR3 nucleotides are TGTGCTAGCAGTTTACATGGGACGGCTGAAAAACTGTTTTTT.

This clone was counted once. The V call is TRBV18, the J call TRBJ1-1; D unresolved. Trimming removed 3 bases from V and 1 base from J, with 3 bases in between. This CDR3 region has 12 residues. Germline-derived CDR1 and CDR2 are KGHSH and LQKENI. In nucleotides, the CDR3 is TGTGCCAGCTCACCGACGAACACTGAAGCTTTCTTT. It translates to CASSPTNTEAFF.

This clone was seen a single time. The chain uses TRBV5-4 and TRBJ2-1; 13 bases agree with TRBD2. Germline CDR1 and CDR2: SGHNT and YYREEE (reference sequence). This CDR3 comprises 15 residues. V shed 5 bases, J shed 7 bases, and the junction held 6 bases outside the gene matches. The CDR3 nucleotides read TGTGCCAGCAGTCCACTAGCGGGGGGGCCAAATGAGCAGTTCTTC. Amino acid sequence: CASSPLAGGPNEQFF.

The chain has TRBV25-1 and TRBJ2-3; D possibly corresponds to TRBD2 (6 bases). This CDR3 has 18 amino acids. V lost 1 base and J 6 bases, leaving 23 bases between the germline ends. Germline CDR1 MGHDK, CDR2 SYGVNS. The CDR3 region has the DNA TGTGCCAGCAGTGAATTCCAATTGTCCGGGACTCGCCCGGATACGCAGTATTTT. Protein: CASSEFQLSGTRPDTQYF.

This clone was counted once. The CDR3 reads CATGRTVNSNQPQHF. CDR3 DNA sequence: TGTGCCACCGGTCGGACAGTAAATAGCAATCAGCCCCAGCATTTT. The chain uses TRBV15 and TRBJ1-5; weak D call: TRBD1 (6 bases). V lost 8 bases and J 0 bases, leaving 14 bases between the germline ends. Germline loops: CDR1 LNHNV, CDR2 YYDKDF (reference sequence). This CDR3 is 15 amino acids long.

The chain carries TRBV28 and TRBJ1-5, with 10 bases fitting TRBD1. Germline trimming cut 9 bases from V and 5 bases from J; bases unmatched to any gene: 7. This CDR3 has 14 residues. Germline V gene data show CDR1 as MDHEN and CDR2 as SYDVKM. CDR3 sequence (DNA): TGTGCCAGTTTTCAGACAGGGGGCGATCAGCCCCAGCATTTT. Translated, it gives CASFQTGGDQPQHF.